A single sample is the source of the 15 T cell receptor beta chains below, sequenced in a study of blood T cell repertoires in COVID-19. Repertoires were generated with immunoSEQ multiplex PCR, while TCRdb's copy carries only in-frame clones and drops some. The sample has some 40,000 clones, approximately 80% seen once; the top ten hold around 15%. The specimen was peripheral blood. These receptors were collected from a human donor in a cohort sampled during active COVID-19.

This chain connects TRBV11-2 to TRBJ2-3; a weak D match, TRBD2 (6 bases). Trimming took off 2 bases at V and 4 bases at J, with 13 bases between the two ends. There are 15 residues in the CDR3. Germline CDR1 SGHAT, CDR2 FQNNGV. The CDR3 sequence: CASSLYPGVPDTQYF. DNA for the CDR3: TGTGCCAGCAGCTTATACCCGGGGGTGCCAGATACGCAGTATTTT.

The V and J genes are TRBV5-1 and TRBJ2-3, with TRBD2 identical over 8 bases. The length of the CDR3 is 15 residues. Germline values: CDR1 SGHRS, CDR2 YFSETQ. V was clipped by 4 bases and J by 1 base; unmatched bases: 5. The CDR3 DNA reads TGCGCCAGCAGCGAGCGGGGGCCGGGCACAGATACGCAGTATTTT. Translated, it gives CASSERGPGTDTQYF.

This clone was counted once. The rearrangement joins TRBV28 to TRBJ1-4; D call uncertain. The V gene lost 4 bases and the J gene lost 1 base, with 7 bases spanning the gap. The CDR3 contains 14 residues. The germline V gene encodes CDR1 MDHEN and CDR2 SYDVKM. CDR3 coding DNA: TGTGCCAGCAGTTCCCGAGGAACTAATGAAAAACTGTTTTTT. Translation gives CASSSRGTNEKLFF.

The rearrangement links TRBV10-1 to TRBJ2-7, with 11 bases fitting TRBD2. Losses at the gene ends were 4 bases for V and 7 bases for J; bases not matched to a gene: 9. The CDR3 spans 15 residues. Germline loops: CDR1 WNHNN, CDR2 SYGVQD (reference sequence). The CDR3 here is CASSVKIAGGQEQYF. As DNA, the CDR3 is TGCGCCAGCAGTGTGAAGATAGCGGGAGGGCAGGAGCAGTACTTC.

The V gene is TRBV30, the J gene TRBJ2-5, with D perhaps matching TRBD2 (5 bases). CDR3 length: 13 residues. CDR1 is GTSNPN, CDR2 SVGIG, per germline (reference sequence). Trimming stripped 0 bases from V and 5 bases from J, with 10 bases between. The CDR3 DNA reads TGTGCCTGGAGTGTTACCCGGGGTGAGACCCAGTACTTC. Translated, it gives CAWSVTRGETQYF.

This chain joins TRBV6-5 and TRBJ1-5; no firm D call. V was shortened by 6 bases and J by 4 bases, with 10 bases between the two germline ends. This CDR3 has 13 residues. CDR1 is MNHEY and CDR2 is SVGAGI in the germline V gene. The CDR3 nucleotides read TGTGCCAGCAGCAAAACACGAAATCAGCCCCAGCATTTT. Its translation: CASSKTRNQPQHF.

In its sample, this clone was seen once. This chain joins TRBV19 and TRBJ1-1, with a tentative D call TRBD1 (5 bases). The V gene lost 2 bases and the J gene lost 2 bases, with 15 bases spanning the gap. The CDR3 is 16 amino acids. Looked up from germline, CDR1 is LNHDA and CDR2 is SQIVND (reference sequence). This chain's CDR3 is CASSIFGGSINTEAFF. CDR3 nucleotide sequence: TGTGCCAGTAGTATATTTGGGGGGTCTATTAACACTGAAGCTTTCTTT.

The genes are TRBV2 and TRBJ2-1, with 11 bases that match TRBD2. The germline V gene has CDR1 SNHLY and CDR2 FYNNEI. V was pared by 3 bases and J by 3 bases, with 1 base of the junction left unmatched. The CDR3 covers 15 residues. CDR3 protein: CASSEGLADYNEQFF. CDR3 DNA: TGTGCCAGCAGTGAGGGACTAGCGGACTACAATGAGCAGTTCTTC.

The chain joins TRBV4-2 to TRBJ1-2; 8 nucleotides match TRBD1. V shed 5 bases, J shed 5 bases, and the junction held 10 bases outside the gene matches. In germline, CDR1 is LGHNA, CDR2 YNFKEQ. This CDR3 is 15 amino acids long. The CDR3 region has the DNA TGTGCCAGCAGCGCCGGAGGAGGACAGGGTTATGGCTACACCTTC. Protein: CASSAGGGQGYGYTF.

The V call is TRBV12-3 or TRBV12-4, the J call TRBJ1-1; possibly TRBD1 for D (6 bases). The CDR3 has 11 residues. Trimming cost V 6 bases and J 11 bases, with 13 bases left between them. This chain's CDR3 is CASSRTGSAFF. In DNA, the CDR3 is TGTGCCAGCAGCCGTACAGGGAGTGCTTTCTTT.

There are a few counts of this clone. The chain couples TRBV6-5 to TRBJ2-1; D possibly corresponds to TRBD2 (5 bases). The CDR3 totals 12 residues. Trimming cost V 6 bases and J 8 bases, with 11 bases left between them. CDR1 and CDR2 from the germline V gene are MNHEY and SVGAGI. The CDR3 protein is CASSPNSDEQFF. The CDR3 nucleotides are TGTGCCAGCAGCCCGAATAGCGATGAGCAGTTCTTC.

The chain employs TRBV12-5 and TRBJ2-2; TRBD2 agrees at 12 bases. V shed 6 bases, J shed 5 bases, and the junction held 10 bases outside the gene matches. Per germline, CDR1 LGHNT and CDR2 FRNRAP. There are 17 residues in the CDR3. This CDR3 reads CASGGTYGTSGTGELFF. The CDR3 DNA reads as TGTGCTAGTGGGGGGACCTATGGGACTAGCGGGACCGGGGAGCTGTTTTTT.

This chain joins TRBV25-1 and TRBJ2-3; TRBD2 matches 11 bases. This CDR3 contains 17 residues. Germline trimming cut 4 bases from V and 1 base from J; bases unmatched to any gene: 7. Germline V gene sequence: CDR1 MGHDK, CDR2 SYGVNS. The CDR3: CASSAYKTSGGTDTQYF. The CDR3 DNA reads TGTGCCAGCAGTGCCTATAAGACTAGCGGGGGCACAGATACGCAGTATTTT.

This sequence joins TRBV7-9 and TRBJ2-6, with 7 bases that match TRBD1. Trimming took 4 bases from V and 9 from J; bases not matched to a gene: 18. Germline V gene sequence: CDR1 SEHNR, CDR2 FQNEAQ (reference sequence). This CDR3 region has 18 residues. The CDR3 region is CASSSGGDGALGVNVLTF. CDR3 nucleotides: TGTGCCAGCAGCTCAGGGGGAGACGGCGCGTTGGGCGTCAACGTCCTGACTTTC.

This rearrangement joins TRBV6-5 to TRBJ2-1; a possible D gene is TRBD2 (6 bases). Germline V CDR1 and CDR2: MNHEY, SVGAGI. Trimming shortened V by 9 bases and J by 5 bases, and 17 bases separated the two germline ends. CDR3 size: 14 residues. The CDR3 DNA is TGTGCCAGTGGGAGGCTAGCGAACAACAATGAGCAGTTCTTC. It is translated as CASGRLANNNEQFF.